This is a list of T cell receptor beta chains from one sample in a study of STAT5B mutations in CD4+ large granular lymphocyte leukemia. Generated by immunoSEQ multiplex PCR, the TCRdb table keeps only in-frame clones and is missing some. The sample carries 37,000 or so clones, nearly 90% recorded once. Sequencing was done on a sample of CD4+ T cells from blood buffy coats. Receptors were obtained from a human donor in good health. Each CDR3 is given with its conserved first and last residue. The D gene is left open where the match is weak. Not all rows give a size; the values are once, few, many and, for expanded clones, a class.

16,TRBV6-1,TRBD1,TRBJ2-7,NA,CASSESEDRGMNEQYF,TGTGCCAGCAGTGAATCCGAGGACAGGGGCATGAACGAGCAGTACTTC
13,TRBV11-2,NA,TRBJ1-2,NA,CASSSGRNYGYTF,TGTGCCAGCAGCTCGGGACGGAACTATGGCTACACCTTC
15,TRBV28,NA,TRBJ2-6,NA,CASSLFGTGANVLTF,TGTGCCAGCAGTTTGTTCGGGACTGGGGCCAACGTCCTGACTTTC
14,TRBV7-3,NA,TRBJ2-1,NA,CASSEHRGQNEQFF,TGTGCCAGCAGCGAACACCGGGGTCAAAATGAGCAGTTCTTC
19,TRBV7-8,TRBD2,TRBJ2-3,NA,CASSLASVAAGRATDTQYF,TGTGCCAGCAGCTTAGCGAGTGTGGCAGCGGGAAGAGCCACAGATACGCAGTATTTT
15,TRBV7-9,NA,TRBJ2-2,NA,CASSLRGGNTGELFF,TGTGCCAGCAGCTTAAGGGGGGGGAACACCGGGGAGCTGTTTTTT
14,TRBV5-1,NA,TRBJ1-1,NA,CASSLTGRGTEAFF,TGCGCCAGCAGCTTGACGGGGCGCGGGACTGAAGCTTTCTTT
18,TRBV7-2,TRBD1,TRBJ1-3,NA,CASSREGPGQGYGNTIYF,TGTGCCAGCAGCCGAGAGGGCCCGGGACAGGGGTATGGAAACACCATATATTTT
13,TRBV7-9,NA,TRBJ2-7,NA,CASSLTGQGEQYF,TGTGCCAGCAGCTTAACAGGGCAAGGAGAGCAGTACTTC
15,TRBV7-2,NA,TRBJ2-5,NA,CASSSPGTYKETQYF,TGTGCCAGCAGTTCACCCGGGACCTATAAAGAGACCCAGTACTTC
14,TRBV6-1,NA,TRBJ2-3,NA,CASSERKNTDTQYF,TGTGCCAGCAGTGAACGGAAGAACACAGATACGCAGTATTTT
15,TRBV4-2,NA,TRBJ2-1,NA,CASSQEVRALNEQFF,TGTGCCAGCAGCCAAGAGGTGCGGGCCCTCAATGAGCAGTTCTTC
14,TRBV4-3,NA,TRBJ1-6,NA,CASSQLAPNSPLHF,TGCGCCAGCAGCCAATTGGCTCCCAATTCACCCCTCCACTTT
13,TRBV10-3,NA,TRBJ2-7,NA,CAIHSGTTGEQYF,TGTGCCATCCATTCCGGGACAACGGGCGAGCAGTACTTC
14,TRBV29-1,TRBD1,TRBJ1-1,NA,CSVATQGASSEAFF,TGCAGCGTTGCGACCCAGGGGGCGAGTTCTGAAGCTTTCTTT
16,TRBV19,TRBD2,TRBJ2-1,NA,CASTPSGRVYYNEQFF,TGTGCCAGTACCCCTAGCGGGAGGGTTTACTACAATGAGCAGTTCTTC
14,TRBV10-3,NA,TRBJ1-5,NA,CAISEREDFQPQHF,TGTGCCATCAGTGAGAGGGAGGACTTTCAGCCCCAGCATTTT
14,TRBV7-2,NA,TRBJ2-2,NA,CASSLERATGELFF,TGTGCCAGCAGCTTAGAAAGGGCCACCGGGGAGCTGTTTTTT
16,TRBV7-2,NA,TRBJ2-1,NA,CASSHKRGKAYNEQFF,TGTGCCAGCAGCCACAAGCGCGGGAAGGCTTACAATGAGCAGTTCTTC
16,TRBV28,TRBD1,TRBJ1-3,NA,CASSPGQGSPGNTIYF,TGTGCCAGCAGCCCCGGACAGGGTAGTCCTGGAAACACCATATATTTT
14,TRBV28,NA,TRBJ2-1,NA,CASTIGTANNEQFF,TGTGCCAGCACCATAGGCACAGCAAACAATGAGCAGTTCTTC
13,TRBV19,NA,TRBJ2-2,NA,CASSTPYTGELFF,TGTGCCAGTAGTACCCCATACACCGGGGAGCTGTTTTTT
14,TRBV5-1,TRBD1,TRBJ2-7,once,CASSLLGQGGEQYF,TGCGCCAGCAGCTTGTTAGGACAGGGGGGAGAGCAGTACTTC
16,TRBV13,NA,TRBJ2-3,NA,CASSLEGWGRTDTQYF,TGTGCCAGCAGCTTAGAAGGATGGGGTCGCACAGATACGCAGTATTTT
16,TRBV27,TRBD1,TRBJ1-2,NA,CASSPDRGAGNYGYTF,TGTGCCAGCAGTCCGGACAGGGGCGCTGGTAACTATGGCTACACCTTC
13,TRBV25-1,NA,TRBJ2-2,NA,CASSGSNTGELFF,TGTGCCAGCAGTGGGTCGAACACCGGGGAGCTGTTTTTT
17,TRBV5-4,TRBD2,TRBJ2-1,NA,CASSSASGRAGSNEQFF,TGTGCCAGCAGCTCGGCTAGCGGGAGGGCCGGGAGCAATGAGCAGTTCTTC
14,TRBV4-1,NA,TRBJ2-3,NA,CASSQTPLTDTQYF,TGCGCCAGCAGCCAAACCCCTCTCACAGATACGCAGTATTTT
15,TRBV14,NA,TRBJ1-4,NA,CASSQDASLNEKLFF,TGTGCCAGCAGCCAAGATGCCTCTCTTAATGAAAAACTGTTTTTT
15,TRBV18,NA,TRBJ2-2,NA,CASSPPSQNTGELFF,TGTGCCAGCTCACCACCGAGCCAGAACACCGGGGAGCTGTTTTTT
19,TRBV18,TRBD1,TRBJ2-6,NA,CASSPRTGDNRPGANVLTF,TGTGCCAGCTCACCACGGACAGGGGACAACAGACCTGGGGCCAACGTCCTGACTTTC
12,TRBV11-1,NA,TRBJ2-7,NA,CASSYGLYEQYF,TGTGCCAGCAGCTACGGCCTCTACGAGCAGTACTTC
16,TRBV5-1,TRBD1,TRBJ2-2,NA,CASRTLSGGSTGELFF,TGCGCCAGCAGGACACTCTCAGGGGGCAGCACCGGGGAGCTGTTTTTT
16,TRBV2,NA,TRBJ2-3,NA,CASSEEGDEGTDTQYF,TGTGCCAGCAGTGAGGAAGGGGATGAGGGCACAGATACGCAGTATTTT
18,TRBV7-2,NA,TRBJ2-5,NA,CASSPPPGTTRLQETQYF,TGTGCCAGCAGCCCGCCCCCAGGGACGACAAGGCTCCAAGAGACCCAGTACTTC
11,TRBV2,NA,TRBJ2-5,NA,CASSPEETQYF,TGTGCCAGCAGTCCGGAAGAGACCCAGTACTTC
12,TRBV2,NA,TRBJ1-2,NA,CASSPGPRGYTF,TGTGCCAGCAGCCCGGGACCGCGGGGCTACACCTTC
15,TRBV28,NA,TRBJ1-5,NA,CASRLSGGSNQPQHF,TGTGCCAGCAGACTTTCTGGGGGGAGCAATCAGCCCCAGCATTTT
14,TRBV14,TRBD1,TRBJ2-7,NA,CASSRNRGPYEQYF,TGTGCCAGCAGCCGAAACAGGGGACCCTACGAGCAGTACTTC